This TCR beta chain appears in the sequencing data of a study of CD8 T cells in ankylosing spondylitis (dated by TCRdb to 2015 to 2018). Background for the entire study: T cell receptor beta repertoires were profiled in healthy donors and ankylosing spondylitis patients so that disease-linked TCR variants could be found. In total, the full study cohort was made up of over a hundred healthy donors and 25 ankylosing spondylitis patients. Peripheral blood samples were taken, and synovial fluid was additionally collected from ankylosing spondylitis patients.

Summary of the overall study and its limitations: Significant enrichment of the disease-linked clones was reported in matched synovial fluid samples from ankylosing spondylitis patients. Blood from ankylosing spondylitis patients appeared to be characterized by a TCR beta motif composed of under 10 highly homologous amino acid variants. In peripheral blood, the disease-linked clones were found at relatively low frequencies and had a CD8+ phenotype. Some motif variants were previously reported in synovial fluid and blood of reactive arthritis patients, suggesting common disease-initiation mechanisms.

The CDR3 covers 17 residues, taking in both the cysteine and the phenylalanine. Only CDR3 DNA remains: 51 bases, in frame from the first base. V is shortened by 1 base, J by 3 bases, and the region joining them spans 18 bases. For CDR1 and CDR2, the germline V gene (reference sequence) lists SEHNR and FQNEAQ. The sequencer listed for this sample is Illumina HiSeq 2500. Quantitative 5'-RACE with molecular barcodes was the method used to prepare the TCR beta libraries. Under the source paper's analysis protocol: To identify disease-linked TCR variants, a new computational method was used, one built on a probabilistic model of VDJ rearrangement. The raw public data were reprocessed by TCRdb itself: fastp quality trimming at Q25, MiXCR clonotype calling, in-frame beta chains only. Merged by CDR3 protein, the rows form single entries marked with the most common genes and DNA. The V and J calls shown here were made by TCRdb, not taken from the authors' results. This sample is represented by fewer than 250,000 distinct CDR3 sequences; about 30% of them were singletons. The ten largest clonotypes hold around 4.5% of the sample.

This clonotype was seen more than once but under ten times. Its antigen is not yet known. No base quality values were provided; no much bigger clone lies one nucleotide off. Sequenced: blood, either unsorted or a sorted T cell fraction (not recorded which). This sequence uses TRBV7-9 and TRBJ2-5; confidence is insufficient to name the D gene. The source of this sequence is a male donor with ankylosing spondylitis or in good health (not recorded which). The nucleotide sequence is given as TGTGCCAGCAGCTTAGTCCTTCTCTTCGGCAAGGAAGAGACCCAGTACTTC. It is translated as CASSLVLLFGKEETQYF.